This is a list of T cell receptor beta chains from one sample in a study of T cell changes during pregnancy in multiple sclerosis. Some clones are missing from TCRdb's copy, which holds only in-frame ones; the method was immunoSEQ multiplex PCR. The data hold 79,000 or so clones, with less than 95% observed a single time. The sequences come from peripheral blood, collected in the first trimester of pregnancy. These receptors were obtained from a female donor in good health, enrolled as a control in a pregnancy study. Each CDR3 is given with its conserved first and last residue. Each record gives: CDR3 DNA, CDR3 protein, D gene, V gene, clone size, J gene. D genes are given only for firm matches. Size is stated for part of the rows, as once, few or many counts, or as a class when the clone is expanded.

CDR3nt: TGCGCCAGCAGCTTCGGAGGGGTCTATGGCTACACCTTC
CDR3aa: CASSFGGVYGYTF
d_gene: NA
v_gene: TRBV5-1
abundance: NA
j_gene: TRBJ1-2

CDR3nt: TGTGCCAGCAGTTTACCCCGTTTGACAGATACGCAGTATTTT
CDR3aa: CASSLPRLTDTQYF
d_gene: NA
v_gene: TRBV28
abundance: NA
j_gene: TRBJ2-3

CDR3nt: TGTGCCAGCTCACCGAGACAGGAGGTGGCCTATGGCTACACCTTC
CDR3aa: CASSPRQEVAYGYTF
d_gene: NA
v_gene: TRBV18
abundance: NA
j_gene: TRBJ1-2

CDR3nt: TGTGCCAGCAGTGAATATCCCCTCTTGGCCAACACTGAAGCTTTCTTT
CDR3aa: CASSEYPLLANTEAFF
d_gene: NA
v_gene: TRBV25-1
abundance: NA
j_gene: TRBJ1-1

CDR3nt: TGTGCCAGCAGCTTGGGACAGGGGGCGGTCGGCTCACCCCTCCACTTT
CDR3aa: CASSLGQGAVGSPLHF
d_gene: TRBD1
v_gene: TRBV5-4
abundance: few
j_gene: TRBJ1-6

CDR3nt: TGTGCCGGCGGGGACAGCCCTCACGAGCAGTACTTC
CDR3aa: CAGGDSPHEQYF
d_gene: NA
v_gene: TRBV6-6
abundance: NA
j_gene: TRBJ2-7

CDR3nt: TGTGCCAGCAGCTCGGACATGGCCTACGAGCAGTACTTC
CDR3aa: CASSSDMAYEQYF
d_gene: NA
v_gene: TRBV5-6
abundance: NA
j_gene: TRBJ2-7

CDR3nt: TGTGCCAGAAGACTCTACAGGGGGACCCCTCGCGAGCAGTACTTC
CDR3aa: CARRLYRGTPREQYF
d_gene: TRBD1
v_gene: TRBV5-3
abundance: NA
j_gene: TRBJ2-7

CDR3nt: TGTGCCAGCAGTGCGACAGGTTACTCCTACGAGCAGTACTTC
CDR3aa: CASSATGYSYEQYF
d_gene: NA
v_gene: TRBV25-1
abundance: NA
j_gene: TRBJ2-7

CDR3nt: TGTGCCAGCAGCTTAGGGCAGGGGGCGTCGGAGACCCAGTACTTC
CDR3aa: CASSLGQGASETQYF
d_gene: TRBD1
v_gene: TRBV7-2
abundance: NA
j_gene: TRBJ2-5

CDR3nt: TGTGCCAGCAGCCACGACAGGGGGCTAACCAATGAGCAGTTCTTC
CDR3aa: CASSHDRGLTNEQFF
d_gene: TRBD1
v_gene: TRBV6-5
abundance: NA
j_gene: TRBJ2-1

CDR3nt: TGTGCCACCAGCAGAGACAGAGCGGGGGGGCCGCAGGAGACCCAGTACTTC
CDR3aa: CATSRDRAGGPQETQYF
d_gene: TRBD2
v_gene: TRBV15
abundance: NA
j_gene: TRBJ2-5

CDR3nt: TGTGCCAGCAGCATGACCAGGTGGGCTTTCTTT
CDR3aa: CASSMTRWAFF
d_gene: NA
v_gene: TRBV11-2
abundance: NA
j_gene: TRBJ1-1

CDR3nt: TGTGCCAGCAGCTTAGCGGACAGGGGCTACGAGCAGTACTTC
CDR3aa: CASSLADRGYEQYF
d_gene: TRBD1
v_gene: TRBV7-6
abundance: NA
j_gene: TRBJ2-7

CDR3nt: TGTGCCAGCAGTTACTCTTGGACAGGGAACCAGCCCCAGCATTTT
CDR3aa: CASSYSWTGNQPQHF
d_gene: TRBD1
v_gene: TRBV6-5
abundance: NA
j_gene: TRBJ1-5

CDR3nt: TGTGCCAGCAGCCCCTCGGCGGGGGGCCCCACAGATACGCAGTATTTT
CDR3aa: CASSPSAGGPTDTQYF
d_gene: TRBD2
v_gene: TRBV11-3
abundance: NA
j_gene: TRBJ2-3

CDR3nt: TGTGCCAGCAGCCCGGGGGGGATCGGCTACAATGAGCAGTTCTTC
CDR3aa: CASSPGGIGYNEQFF
d_gene: TRBD2
v_gene: TRBV7-2
abundance: NA
j_gene: TRBJ2-1

CDR3nt: TGTGCCAGCAGTTTCCCCCTGGGAGGGGGAGGCTACACCTTC
CDR3aa: CASSFPLGGGGYTF
d_gene: NA
v_gene: TRBV28
abundance: few
j_gene: TRBJ1-2

CDR3nt: TGTGCCAGCAGTCGCCTATCCCGCCAAACAGGATCCTACGAGCAGTACTTC
CDR3aa: CASSRLSRQTGSYEQYF
d_gene: NA
v_gene: TRBV28
abundance: NA
j_gene: TRBJ2-7

CDR3nt: TGTGCCAGCAGCGACAGGATACTCGACAATGAGCAGTTCTTC
CDR3aa: CASSDRILDNEQFF
d_gene: NA
v_gene: TRBV27
abundance: NA
j_gene: TRBJ2-1

CDR3nt: TGCGCCAGCAGCTTGAAACCATTGGGCGCCTCTGGAAACACCATATATTTT
CDR3aa: CASSLKPLGASGNTIYF
d_gene: NA
v_gene: TRBV5-1
abundance: once
j_gene: TRBJ1-3

CDR3nt: TGTGCCGGGACAGGGAGGATGAACACTGAAGCTTTCTTT
CDR3aa: CAGTGRMNTEAFF
d_gene: TRBD1
v_gene: TRBV30
abundance: NA
j_gene: TRBJ1-1

CDR3nt: TGTGCCAGCAGTTTGGTTCCTAGCGGGGGGGCCTATGAGTTCTTC
CDR3aa: CASSLVPSGGAYEFF
d_gene: TRBD2
v_gene: TRBV28
abundance: NA
j_gene: TRBJ2-1

CDR3nt: TGTGCCAGCAGCGATAAGCCGAGTCTAGCGGGGGATGAGCAGTTCTTC
CDR3aa: CASSDKPSLAGDEQFF
d_gene: TRBD2
v_gene: TRBV5-4
abundance: NA
j_gene: TRBJ2-1

CDR3nt: TGTGCCACCAGCGAGGATCGGGGGGTTTATGAGCAGTTCTTC
CDR3aa: CATSEDRGVYEQFF
d_gene: TRBD2
v_gene: TRBV15
abundance: NA
j_gene: TRBJ2-1

CDR3nt: TGTGCCAGCAGCTCCACAGGTTCCCGCGGCTACACCTTC
CDR3aa: CASSSTGSRGYTF
d_gene: NA
v_gene: TRBV7-9
abundance: NA
j_gene: TRBJ1-2

CDR3nt: TGCGCCAGCAGCGAGGGGGGGAGCTCCTACGAGCAGTACTTC
CDR3aa: CASSEGGSSYEQYF
d_gene: NA
v_gene: TRBV5-1
abundance: once
j_gene: TRBJ2-7

CDR3nt: TGTGCCTGGAGGGGGCAGGGCAGACAGCCCCAGCATTTT
CDR3aa: CAWRGQGRQPQHF
d_gene: NA
v_gene: TRBV30
abundance: NA
j_gene: TRBJ1-5

CDR3nt: TGTGCCAGCAGGCAGGGGGCGTACGAGCAGTACTTC
CDR3aa: CASRQGAYEQYF
d_gene: TRBD1
v_gene: TRBV2
abundance: NA
j_gene: TRBJ2-7

CDR3nt: TGTGCCAGCAGTGGGAGTAGGGGCAATGAGCAGTTCTTC
CDR3aa: CASSGSRGNEQFF
d_gene: NA
v_gene: TRBV2
abundance: NA
j_gene: TRBJ2-1

CDR3nt: TGTGCCAGCAGTTTGGGACAGGGGGTCATGAACACTGAAGCTTTCTTT
CDR3aa: CASSLGQGVMNTEAFF
d_gene: TRBD1
v_gene: TRBV28
abundance: NA
j_gene: TRBJ1-1

CDR3nt: TGTGCCTGGAGGAGACAGGGGAACACTGAAGCTTTCTTT
CDR3aa: CAWRRQGNTEAFF
d_gene: TRBD1
v_gene: TRBV30
abundance: NA
j_gene: TRBJ1-1

CDR3nt: TGTGCCAGCAGCCCGACCGCCGATAGCGGCTCGGCCCTCCACTTT
CDR3aa: CASSPTADSGSALHF
d_gene: NA
v_gene: TRBV9
abundance: NA
j_gene: TRBJ1-6

CDR3nt: TGTGCCAGTAGTCTCGGGTGGGTCACCGGGGAGCTGTTTTTT
CDR3aa: CASSLGWVTGELFF
d_gene: NA
v_gene: TRBV19
abundance: NA
j_gene: TRBJ2-2

CDR3nt: TGTGCCAGCAGCGGGACAGCTACCAGCTCCTATAATTCACCCCTCCACTTT
CDR3aa: CASSGTATSSYNSPLHF
d_gene: TRBD1
v_gene: TRBV5-6
abundance: NA
j_gene: TRBJ1-6

CDR3nt: TGCGCCAGCAGCCCGGGACACCGGGATCAGCCCCAGCATTTT
CDR3aa: CASSPGHRDQPQHF
d_gene: NA
v_gene: TRBV5-1
abundance: NA
j_gene: TRBJ1-5

CDR3nt: TGTGCCACCCTCCAGGGGTCCGGAAACACCATATATTTT
CDR3aa: CATLQGSGNTIYF
d_gene: NA
v_gene: TRBV6-6
abundance: NA
j_gene: TRBJ1-3

CDR3nt: TGTGCCAGCAGTGAACAGGATGGAAACACCATATATTTT
CDR3aa: CASSEQDGNTIYF
d_gene: NA
v_gene: TRBV2
abundance: few
j_gene: TRBJ1-3

CDR3nt: TGTGCCAGCAGCTTAGACAGCGAAGAGACCCAGTACTTC
CDR3aa: CASSLDSEETQYF
d_gene: NA
v_gene: TRBV11-2
abundance: NA
j_gene: TRBJ2-5

CDR3nt: TGTGCCAGCAGCCGTATGAATGGTGGGGCTGGCTACACCTTC
CDR3aa: CASSRMNGGAGYTF
d_gene: NA
v_gene: TRBV6-5
abundance: NA
j_gene: TRBJ1-2

CDR3nt: TGTGCCAGCAGCTTTAGGCTAGCGGGCACAGATACGCAGTATTTT
CDR3aa: CASSFRLAGTDTQYF
d_gene: TRBD2
v_gene: TRBV5-4
abundance: NA
j_gene: TRBJ2-3

CDR3nt: TGTGCCAGCTCACGGGGGAGAGCTGAAGCTTTCTTT
CDR3aa: CASSRGRAEAFF
d_gene: NA
v_gene: TRBV6-5
abundance: NA
j_gene: TRBJ1-1

CDR3nt: TGTGCCAGCAGCTTAGAAGAGGGGGCAAGTGTAAAACTGTTTTTT
CDR3aa: CASSLEEGASVKLFF
d_gene: TRBD1
v_gene: TRBV7-6
abundance: NA
j_gene: TRBJ1-4

CDR3nt: TGTGCCAGTAGTATGACCCCCCCGGACAGGTCTAATCAGCCCCAGCATTTT
CDR3aa: CASSMTPPDRSNQPQHF
d_gene: TRBD1
v_gene: TRBV19
abundance: NA
j_gene: TRBJ1-5

CDR3nt: TGTGCCAGCAGCCCGAGGGGGGGAGGGACTGAAGCTTTCTTT
CDR3aa: CASSPRGGGTEAFF
d_gene: NA
v_gene: TRBV7-9
abundance: NA
j_gene: TRBJ1-1

CDR3nt: TGCAGCGCCCGTCAGGGTTTCTCGAGCTCCTACAATGAGCAGTTCTTC
CDR3aa: CSARQGFSSSYNEQFF
d_gene: NA
v_gene: TRBV29-1
abundance: NA
j_gene: TRBJ2-1

CDR3nt: TGTGCCAGCAGCTTTTTTTTTATTAGCGGGGGCTTAGCCAAAAACATTCAGTACTTC
CDR3aa: CASSFFFISGGLAKNIQYF
d_gene: TRBD2
v_gene: TRBV7-2
abundance: once
j_gene: TRBJ2-4

CDR3nt: TGTGCCAGCCGGGTGTCGGGGGTGGCAGATACGCAGTATTTT
CDR3aa: CASRVSGVADTQYF
d_gene: NA
v_gene: TRBV18
abundance: NA
j_gene: TRBJ2-3

CDR3nt: TGCGCCAGCAGCTTAGGCGACAGGTACTACGAGCAGTACTTC
CDR3aa: CASSLGDRYYEQYF
d_gene: NA
v_gene: TRBV5-1
abundance: NA
j_gene: TRBJ2-7

CDR3nt: TGTGCCAGCAGCGTAGATGAGCCGGCTAACTATGGCTACACCTTC
CDR3aa: CASSVDEPANYGYTF
d_gene: NA
v_gene: TRBV9
abundance: NA
j_gene: TRBJ1-2

CDR3nt: TGTGCCAGCAGTGAGAACGGAGGGTTAGATACGCAGTATTTT
CDR3aa: CASSENGGLDTQYF
d_gene: NA
v_gene: TRBV2
abundance: NA
j_gene: TRBJ2-3

CDR3nt: TGTGCCAGCAGCCATCCGGGACAGGGGAGAACTGAAGCTTTCTTT
CDR3aa: CASSHPGQGRTEAFF
d_gene: TRBD1
v_gene: TRBV14
abundance: NA
j_gene: TRBJ1-1

CDR3nt: TGCGCCAGCAGCCAAGTTGCGGGAAATCAGCCCCAGCATTTT
CDR3aa: CASSQVAGNQPQHF
d_gene: NA
v_gene: TRBV4-3
abundance: NA
j_gene: TRBJ1-5

CDR3nt: TGTGCCAGCAGCTCGGCAGGGACCGGGGAGCTGTTTTTT
CDR3aa: CASSSAGTGELFF
d_gene: NA
v_gene: TRBV7-3
abundance: NA
j_gene: TRBJ2-2

CDR3nt: TGTGCCAGCAGCTCTTACAGGGGGCGAAAGGGTGAGCAGTTCTTC
CDR3aa: CASSSYRGRKGEQFF
d_gene: TRBD1
v_gene: TRBV7-6
abundance: NA
j_gene: TRBJ2-1